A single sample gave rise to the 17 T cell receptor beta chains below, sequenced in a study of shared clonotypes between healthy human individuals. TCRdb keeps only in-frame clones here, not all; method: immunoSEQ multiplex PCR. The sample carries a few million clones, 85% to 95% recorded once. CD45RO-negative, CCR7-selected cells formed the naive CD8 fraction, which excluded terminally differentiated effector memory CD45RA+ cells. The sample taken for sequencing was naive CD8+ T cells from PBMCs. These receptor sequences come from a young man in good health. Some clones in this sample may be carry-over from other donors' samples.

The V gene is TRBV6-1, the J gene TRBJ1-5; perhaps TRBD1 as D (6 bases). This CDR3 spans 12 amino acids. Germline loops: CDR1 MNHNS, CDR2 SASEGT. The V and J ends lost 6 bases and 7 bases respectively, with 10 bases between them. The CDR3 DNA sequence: TGTGCCAGCAGCCTTGGGGGCCAGCCCCAGCATTTT. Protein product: CASSLGGQPQHF.

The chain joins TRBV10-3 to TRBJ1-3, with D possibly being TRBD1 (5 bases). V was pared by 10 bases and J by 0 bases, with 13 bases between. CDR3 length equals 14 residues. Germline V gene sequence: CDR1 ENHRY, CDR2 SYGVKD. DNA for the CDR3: TGTGCCAGCGGTGGGGCTCCCTCTGGAAACACCATATATTTT. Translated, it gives CASGGAPSGNTIYF.

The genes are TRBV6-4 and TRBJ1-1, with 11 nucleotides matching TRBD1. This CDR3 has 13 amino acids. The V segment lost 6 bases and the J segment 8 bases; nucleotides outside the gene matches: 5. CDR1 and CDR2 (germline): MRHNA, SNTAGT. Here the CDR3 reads CASSWTGGSEAFF. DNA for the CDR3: TGTGCCAGCAGCTGGACAGGGGGCTCCGAAGCTTTCTTT.

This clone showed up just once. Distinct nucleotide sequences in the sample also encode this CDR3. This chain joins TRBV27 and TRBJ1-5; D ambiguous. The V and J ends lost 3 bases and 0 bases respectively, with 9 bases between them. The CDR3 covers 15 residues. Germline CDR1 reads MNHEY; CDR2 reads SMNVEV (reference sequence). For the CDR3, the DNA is TGTGCCAGCAGTTTGCTAGGGAATAGCAATCAGCCCCAGCATTTT. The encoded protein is CASSLLGNSNQPQHF.

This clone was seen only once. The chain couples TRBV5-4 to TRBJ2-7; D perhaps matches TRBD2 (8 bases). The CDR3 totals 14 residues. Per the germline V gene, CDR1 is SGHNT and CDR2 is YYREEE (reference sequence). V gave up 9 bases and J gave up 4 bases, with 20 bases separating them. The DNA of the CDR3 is TGTGCCATGAGGGGGCGGGAGGACATTTACGAGCAGTACTTC. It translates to CAMRGREDIYEQYF.

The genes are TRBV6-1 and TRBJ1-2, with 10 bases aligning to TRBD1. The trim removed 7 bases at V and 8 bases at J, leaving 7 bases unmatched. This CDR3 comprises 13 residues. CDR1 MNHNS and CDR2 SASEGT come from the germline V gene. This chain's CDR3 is CASITGTGEGYTF. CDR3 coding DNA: TGTGCCAGCATTACCGGGACAGGGGAGGGCTACACCTTC.

The CDR3 reads CSVFGVAGANVLTF. The CDR3, as DNA: TGCAGCGTCTTTGGGGTAGCTGGGGCCAACGTCCTGACTTTC. The rearrangement links TRBV29-1 to TRBJ2-6; D is unresolved. The CDR3 consists of 14 residues. Deletions cut 6 bases from V and 2 bases from J, with 11 bases between. In germline, CDR1 is SQVTM, CDR2 ANQGSEA.

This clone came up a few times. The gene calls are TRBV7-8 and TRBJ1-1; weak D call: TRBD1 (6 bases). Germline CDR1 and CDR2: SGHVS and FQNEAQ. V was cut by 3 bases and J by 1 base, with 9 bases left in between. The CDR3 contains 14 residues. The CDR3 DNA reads TGTGCCAGCAGCTTGGGGGGCGCGAACACTGAAGCTTTCTTT. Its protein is CASSLGGANTEAFF.

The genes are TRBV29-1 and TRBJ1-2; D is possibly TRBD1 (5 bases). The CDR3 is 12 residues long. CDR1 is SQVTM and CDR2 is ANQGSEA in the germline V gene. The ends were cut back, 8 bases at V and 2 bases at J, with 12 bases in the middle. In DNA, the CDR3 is TGCAGCTCCACGGAGGGGAACTATGGCTACACCTTC. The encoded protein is CSSTEGNYGYTF.

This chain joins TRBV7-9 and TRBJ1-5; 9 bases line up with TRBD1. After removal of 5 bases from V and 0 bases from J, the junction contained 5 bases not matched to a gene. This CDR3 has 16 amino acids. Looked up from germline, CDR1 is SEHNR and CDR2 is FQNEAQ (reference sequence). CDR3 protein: CASSRGTGNSNQPQHF. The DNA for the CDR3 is TGTGCCAGCAGCCGCGGGACAGGGAATAGCAATCAGCCCCAGCATTTT.

CDR3 residues: CASSTWLGGDTQYF. The CDR3, as DNA: TGTGCCAGTAGTACCTGGCTAGGGGGAGATACGCAGTATTTT. The chain joins TRBV19 to TRBJ2-3; tentatively, D is TRBD1 (6 bases). The germline V gene has CDR1 LNHDA and CDR2 SQIVND (reference sequence). The CDR3 has 14 amino acids. Trimming removed 4 bases at V and 5 bases at J, with 13 bases between.

The CDR3 reads CATSLGTDNTGELFF. The CDR3 region has the DNA TGTGCCACCAGCCTCGGGACAGATAACACCGGGGAGCTGTTTTTT. The chain recombines TRBV15 with TRBJ2-2, with 7 nucleotides matching TRBD1. Germline CDR1 LNHNV, CDR2 YYDKDF (reference sequence). With 5 bases clipped from V and 2 bases from J, the junction kept 5 bases outside the gene matches. CDR3 size: 15 residues.

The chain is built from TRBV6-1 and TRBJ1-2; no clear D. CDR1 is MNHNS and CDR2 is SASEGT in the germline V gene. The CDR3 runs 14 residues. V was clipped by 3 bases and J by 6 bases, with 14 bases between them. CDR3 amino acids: CASSDYPYSDGYTF. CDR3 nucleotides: TGTGCCAGCAGTGATTATCCTTATTCGGATGGCTACACCTTC.

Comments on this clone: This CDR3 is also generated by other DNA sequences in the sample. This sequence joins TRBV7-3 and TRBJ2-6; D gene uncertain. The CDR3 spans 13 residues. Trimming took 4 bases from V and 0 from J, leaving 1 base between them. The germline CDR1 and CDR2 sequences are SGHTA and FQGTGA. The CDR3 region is CASSSSGANVLTF. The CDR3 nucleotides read TGTGCCAGCAGCTCCTCTGGGGCCAACGTCCTGACTTTC.

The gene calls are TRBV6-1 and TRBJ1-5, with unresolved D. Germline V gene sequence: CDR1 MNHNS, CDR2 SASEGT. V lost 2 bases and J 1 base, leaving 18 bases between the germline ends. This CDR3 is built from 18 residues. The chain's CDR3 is CASSERLRGLWSNQPQHF. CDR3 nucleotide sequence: TGTGCCAGCAGTGAAAGGTTAAGAGGGTTGTGGAGCAATCAGCCCCAGCATTTT.

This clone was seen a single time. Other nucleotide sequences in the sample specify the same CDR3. Here the CDR3 reads CASSYQGGQYF. CDR3 DNA: TGCGCCAGCAGCTACCAGGGAGGGCAGTACTTC. The V call is TRBV5-1, the J call TRBJ2-7, with D maybe TRBD2 (6 bases). The CDR3 sequence is 11 residues long. The germline V gene has CDR1 SGHRS and CDR2 YFSETQ. V shed 3 bases and J shed 9 bases, with 10 bases lying between them.

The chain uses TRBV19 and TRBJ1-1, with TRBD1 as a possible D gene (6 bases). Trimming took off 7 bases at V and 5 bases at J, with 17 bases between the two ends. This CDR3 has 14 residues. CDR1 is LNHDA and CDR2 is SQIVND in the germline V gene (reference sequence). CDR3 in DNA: TGTGCCAGTACCACTACAACTCAGGGGACTGAAGCTTTCTTT. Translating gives CASTTTTQGTEAFF.